The T cell receptor beta chain under discussion was sequenced for a study of cytomegalovirus exposure and HLA in healthy donors. Study as a whole: Of all 400 or so donors who were genotyped, 80% to 85% belonged to the Caucasian-associated ancestry cluster.

Trimming took 4 bases from V and 7 from J; bases not matched to a gene: 10. CDR1 is SGHRS, CDR2 YFSETQ, per germline. This CDR3 region has 14 residues. The study's findings and limits: Later on, a genetic analysis was performed. It linked a missense variant in DCLRE1C with V- and J-gene trimming of TCR beta.

A multiplex PCR was run with 60 Vbeta primers and 13 Jbeta primers. The repertoire was sequenced with immunoSEQ multiplex PCR; TCRdb's copy has only in-frame clones and lacks some. The table includes approximately 180,000 clones, approximately 72% detected once. In regard to this clone: Its target is not known.

The sequenced material came from PBMCs. This clonotype was obtained from a human donor in good health. V is TRBV5-1 and J is TRBJ1-1, with 7 bases lining up with TRBD1. DNA of the CDR3: TGCGCCAGCAGCCCGGGGGACAGCACTTATGAAGCTTTCTTT. This sequence encodes CASSPGDSTYEAFF. The full variable domain, with the rest looked up from reference TRBV5-1 and TRBJ1-1, is KAGVTQTPRYLIKTRGQQVTLSCSPISGHRSVSWYQQTPGQGLQFLFEYFSETQRNKGNFPGRFSGRQFSNSRSEMNVSTLELGDSALYLCASSPGDSTYEAFFGQGTRLTVV.